Here is one T cell receptor beta chain with its context. Study processing details: For nucleated cells, counts were estimated from reference gene primer amplification. Clones were sequenced by immunoSEQ multiplex PCR, and TCRdb holds only the in-frame ones, with some missing. The V and J calls and clone size were taken over from that table, and D and trimming were inferred from the DNA. Of tens of thousands of clones listed, around nine tenths are singletons. This sample was included in a study of blood T cell repertoires in COVID-19. Study in general: The cDNA or gDNA used as material had been derived from T cells, B-cell-depleted T cells, or PBMCs.

This clonotype originated in a human donor in a cohort sampled during active COVID-19. The material sequenced was peripheral blood.

In DNA, the CDR3 is TGTGCCAGCAGTTCAACCCGGGCCTACGAGCAGTACTTC. It is translated as CASSSTRAYEQYF. The rearrangement uses TRBV27 and TRBJ2-7; D call uncertain. The V end was cut by 4 bases, the J end by 2 bases, with 9 bases between. From germline, CDR1 is MNHEY and CDR2 SMNVEV (reference sequence). This CDR3 spans 13 amino acids.